This paragraph covers one T cell receptor (beta chain) sequence. The antigen remains undetermined. There are 13 residues in the CDR3. Germline V gives CDR1 ENHRY, CDR2 SYGVKD. Trimming took 4 bases from V and 1 from J, leaving 7 bases between them. This sample stems from a study of T-cell reconstitution after alpha-beta-depleted transplantation in children. General observations from the study: Newly generated T cells supplied most T-cell counts and diversity one year post-transplant. Surviving recipient T cells and intrathymic progenitors accounted for some patients' high TCRbeta diversity at day 60. Reports say that about two months after transplant, the alpha-beta T cells came out of several hundred graft clones that had expanded.

Construction of the TCRbeta library involved unique molecular identifiers. TCRdb reanalysed the PCR reads using MiXCR and keeps one entry per CDR3 protein. The data show around 700,000 distinct CDR3 sequences, with about an eighth seen just once and 0.79% held by the top ten. The TCR sequence derives from a girl aged 2 to 10 with congenital amegakaryocytic thrombocytopenia, due to receive a stem cell transplant. The gene calls are TRBV10-3 and TRBJ1-1; no firm D call. Specimen: PBMCs, collected before TCRalphabeta/CD19-depleted stem cell transplant. The CDR3 loop reads CAISVSGNTEAFF. The CDR3 nucleotides read TGTGCCATCAGTGTAAGTGGGAACACTGAAGCTTTCTTT.